One and the same sample provided the 21 T cell receptor beta chains below, sequenced in a study of blood T cell repertoires in COVID-19. Repertoires were generated with immunoSEQ multiplex PCR, while TCRdb's copy carries only in-frame clones and drops some. The data hold 400,000 to 450,000 clones, with about nine tenths observed a single time. Material for sequencing was peripheral blood. Source of these receptors: a woman under 40 with active or convalescent COVID-19.

The rearrangement uses TRBV9 and TRBJ1-1, with D possibly TRBD1 on 5 matching bases. In germline, CDR1 is SGDLS, CDR2 YYNGEE. The CDR3 covers 15 residues. V gave up 4 bases and J gave up 0 bases, with 13 bases separating them. The CDR3 coding sequence is TGTGCCAGCAGCCCAGAGACAGCTATGAACACTGAAGCTTTCTTT. Translated, it gives CASSPETAMNTEAFF.

This chain uses TRBV7-2 with TRBJ1-2, with a weak D call TRBD1 (5 bases). Trimming stripped 8 bases from V and 3 bases from J, with 16 bases between. Germline V gene data show CDR1 as SGHTA and CDR2 as FQGNSA. The CDR3 consists of 14 residues. CDR3 protein: CASSTGSGDYGYTF. For the CDR3, the DNA is TGTGCCAGCTCCACTGGGTCGGGGGACTATGGCTACACCTTC.

The CDR3 protein is CASSRSGTEAFF. The CDR3 DNA follows: TGTGCCAGCAGCCGCTCGGGCACTGAAGCTTTCTTT. V usage is TRBV3-1 (or the pseudogene TRBV3-2) and J usage is TRBJ1-1; no clear D gene. The ends were cut back, 4 bases at V and 4 bases at J, with 7 bases in the middle. The CDR3 spans 12 residues. Per germline, CDR1 LGHDT and CDR2 YNNKEL (reference sequence).

This clone was observed a handful of times. CDR3: CASSLDRNMEAFF. CDR3 coding DNA: TGCGCCAGCAGCTTGGACAGGAACATGGAAGCTTTCTTT. The rearrangement joins TRBV5-1 to TRBJ1-1, with a tentative D call TRBD1 (5 bases). This CDR3 is 13 amino acids long. Germline V gives CDR1 SGHRS, CDR2 YFSETQ. V lost 0 bases and J 8 bases, leaving 11 bases between the germline ends.

The chain uses TRBV7-8 and TRBJ2-5; TRBD1 matches 10 bases. V lost 5 bases to trimming and J lost 4 bases; unmatched junction nucleotides: 19. In germline, CDR1 is SGHVS, CDR2 FQNEAQ. The CDR3 is 19 residues long. In DNA form, the CDR3 reads TGTGCCAGCAGCCCCTTATCGGGGGGACAGGGGTCCTCGAGAGAGACCCAGTACTTC. This encodes CASSPLSGGQGSSRETQYF.

The CDR3 is CAISENREGNEKLFF. CDR3 nucleotides: TGTGCCATCAGTGAGAACAGGGAGGGTAATGAAAAACTGTTTTTT. The chain is built from TRBV10-3 and TRBJ1-4; D possibly corresponds to TRBD1 (6 bases). Germline values: CDR1 ENHRY, CDR2 SYGVKD. This CDR3 has 15 residues. V gave up 2 bases and J gave up 4 bases, with 11 bases separating them.

The chain is built from TRBV19 and TRBJ1-1, with D tentatively TRBD1 (6 bases). CDR1 is LNHDA and CDR2 is SQIVND in the germline V gene (reference sequence). The CDR3 has 15 residues. V lost 3 bases, J lost 3 bases, and 14 bases lay in between. The CDR3 bases are TGTGCCAGTAGTATCCTCGGGGGGCGGTACACTGAAGCTTTCTTT. Its protein is CASSILGGRYTEAFF.

This chain connects TRBV3-1 (or the pseudogene TRBV3-2) to TRBJ1-2; D might be TRBD1 (5 bases). Looked up from germline, CDR1 is LGHDT and CDR2 is YNNKEL (reference sequence). This CDR3 spans 15 amino acids. Deletions cut 0 bases from V and 3 bases from J, with 11 bases between. The CDR3 bases are TGTGCCAGCAGCCAAGACTCTCAGGGCTACTATGGCTACACCTTC. Translating gives CASSQDSQGYYGYTF.

CDR3 amino acids: CASSLGLGVDTEAFF. CDR3 bases: TGTGCCAGCAGCTTGGGTTTAGGGGTGGACACTGAAGCTTTCTTT. The rearrangement links TRBV5-5 to TRBJ1-1; weak D call: TRBD1 (5 bases). V lost 0 bases and J lost 3, with 12 bases in between. This CDR3 is 15 amino acids long. Germline lookup yields CDR1 SGHKS and CDR2 YYEKEE (reference sequence).

CDR3 sequence: CASSQVRGYGVDEQYF. CDR3 sequence (DNA): TGTGCCAGCAGCCAAGTTAGGGGTTACGGTGTGGACGAGCAGTACTTC. The chain links TRBV3-1 (or the pseudogene TRBV3-2) to TRBJ2-7; TRBD1 is a possible D gene (5 bases). CDR1 and CDR2 from the germline V gene are LGHDT and YNNKEL (reference sequence). CDR3 length: 16 residues. Trimming stripped 1 base from V and 5 bases from J, with 18 bases between.

This clone was found a few times. This chain uses TRBV10-3 with TRBJ1-1, with a possible D match to TRBD1 (5 bases). The CDR3 has 14 amino acids. The V end lost 4 bases, the J end lost 5 bases, and 14 bases lay between the germline ends. Germline CDR1 is ENHRY and CDR2 is SYGVKD. CDR3 sequence reads: CAISAAGLKTEAFF. DNA of the CDR3: TGTGCCATCAGTGCGGCGGGGCTAAAGACTGAAGCTTTCTTT.

J is TRBJ1-5 and V is TRBV28, with TRBD1 as a possible D gene (5 bases). Germline-derived CDR1 and CDR2 are MDHEN and SYDVKM. This CDR3 region has 14 residues. With 3 bases removed from V and 3 bases from J, the gap between germline ends came to 9 bases. CDR3 sequence: CASSLGQHNQPQHF. In DNA, the CDR3 is TGTGCCAGCAGTTTGGGGCAGCACAATCAGCCCCAGCATTTT.

This chain uses TRBV27 with TRBJ1-2, with D hard to call. Germline assignment: CDR1 MNHEY and CDR2 SMNVEV (reference sequence). Deletions cut 2 bases from V and 8 bases from J, with 12 bases between. CDR3 size: 13 residues. The CDR3 spells CASSLAPSGGYTF. DNA of the CDR3: TGTGCCAGCAGTTTAGCCCCGTCAGGAGGCTACACCTTC.

Comment on this clone: One end of the junction varies from germline; a read error may be responsible. The genes are TRBV7-9 and TRBJ2-7; 10 nucleotides agree with TRBD2. Germline V gene data show CDR1 as SEHNR and CDR2 as FQNEAQ (reference sequence). The CDR3 totals 14 residues. CDR3 sequence: CASNLAGGPYEQYF. CDR3 bases: TGTGCCAGCAACTTAGCGGGGGGACCCTACGAGCAGTACTTC.

A single count supports this clone. The chain recombines TRBV7-6 with TRBJ2-5, with TRBD2 identical over 7 bases. Trimming removed 2 bases from V and 0 bases from J; junction bases left unmatched: 3. Germline-derived CDR1 and CDR2 are SGHVS and FNYEAQ. The CDR3 runs to 15 residues. The CDR3 reads CASSLLAEYQETQYF. The CDR3, as DNA: TGTGCCAGCAGCTTACTAGCGGAGTACCAAGAGACCCAGTACTTC.

With respect to this clone: This same CDR3 is encoded by further DNA sequences in the sample. This rearrangement joins TRBV19 to TRBJ2-1, with TRBD2 matching over 11 bases. CDR1 is LNHDA, CDR2 SQIVND, per germline (reference sequence). This CDR3 is built from 15 residues. V gave up 8 bases and J gave up 0 bases; unmatched junction bases: 3. This chain's CDR3 is CASRTSGGSYNEQFF. The CDR3, as DNA: TGTGCCAGTCGCACTAGCGGGGGCTCCTACAATGAGCAGTTCTTC. Using reference TRBV19 and TRBJ2-1 for the parts outside the CDR3, the full variable domain is DGGITQSPKYLFRKEGQNVTLSCEQNLNHDAMYWYRQDPGQGLRLIYYSQIVNDFQKGDIAEGYSVSREKKESFPLTVTSAQKNPTAFYLCASRTSGGSYNEQFFGPGTRLTVL.

The gene calls are TRBV10-2 and TRBJ1-1; a weak D match, TRBD1 (5 bases). The length of the CDR3 is 12 residues. The V gene lost 7 bases and the J gene lost 4 bases, with 10 bases spanning the gap. Germline CDR1 reads WSHSY; CDR2 reads SAAADI. The chain's CDR3 is CASMFGGTEAFF. DNA for the CDR3: TGCGCCAGCATGTTCGGGGGCACTGAAGCTTTCTTT.

This chain uses TRBV20-1 with TRBJ2-7, with TRBD1 identical over 11 bases. V shed 7 bases and J 6 bases; nucleotides not matched to a gene: 2. CDR1 DFQATT and CDR2 SNEGSKA come from the germline V gene (reference sequence). The CDR3 spans 11 residues. The chain's CDR3 is CSVGTGGEQYF. The CDR3 DNA follows: TGCAGTGTCGGGACAGGGGGCGAGCAGTACTTC.

The chain links TRBV6-5 to TRBJ2-7, with D possibly matching TRBD2 (5 bases). Germline V lookup: CDR1 MNHEY, CDR2 SVGAGI. CDR3 length equals 13 residues. The germline V and J ends were trimmed by 8 bases and 1 base, with 12 bases remaining between them. The CDR3 spells CASGLHPSYEQYF. Here the CDR3 DNA reads TGTGCCAGCGGACTTCACCCTTCCTACGAGCAGTACTTC.

V gene TRBV7-9 combines with J gene TRBJ2-5; 9 positions match TRBD2. CDR3 length: 17 amino acids. Trimming at V came to 1 base and at J to 3 bases, leaving 9 bases not matched to a gene. Looked up from germline, CDR1 is SEHNR and CDR2 is FQNEAQ (reference sequence). The CDR3: CASSLDFAGGPEETQYF. The CDR3 DNA reads TGTGCCAGCAGCTTAGATTTCGCGGGGGGGCCGGAAGAGACCCAGTACTTC.

V and J are TRBV7-8 and TRBJ1-1; the match to TRBD1 covers 9 bases. The junction had 5 bases not matched to a gene; V was cut back by 2 bases and J by 1 base. The CDR3 length is 16 residues. Germline-derived CDR1 and CDR2 are SGHVS and FQNEAQ. CDR3 loop: CASSLLSGQGNTEAFF. The CDR3 DNA reads as TGTGCCAGCAGCTTACTCTCGGGACAGGGGAACACTGAAGCTTTCTTT.